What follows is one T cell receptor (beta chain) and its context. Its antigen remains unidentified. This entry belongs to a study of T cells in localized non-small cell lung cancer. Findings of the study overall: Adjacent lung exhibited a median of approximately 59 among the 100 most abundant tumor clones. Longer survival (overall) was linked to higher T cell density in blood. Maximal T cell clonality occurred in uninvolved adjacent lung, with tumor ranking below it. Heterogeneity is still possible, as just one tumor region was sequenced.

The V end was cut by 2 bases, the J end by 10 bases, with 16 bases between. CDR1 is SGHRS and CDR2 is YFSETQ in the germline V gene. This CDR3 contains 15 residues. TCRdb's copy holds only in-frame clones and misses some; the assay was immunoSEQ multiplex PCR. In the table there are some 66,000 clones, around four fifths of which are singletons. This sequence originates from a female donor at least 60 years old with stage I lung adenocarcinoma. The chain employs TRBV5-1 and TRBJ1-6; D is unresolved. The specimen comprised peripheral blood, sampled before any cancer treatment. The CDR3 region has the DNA TGCGCCAGCAGCTTAACTCGCCATCAAGGGTCACCCCTCCACTTT. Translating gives CASSLTRHQGSPLHF.